This record looks at one T cell receptor beta chain sequence and its context. This sample was included in a study of blood T cell repertoires in COVID-19. Study-wide context: COVID-19 samples collected from the United States, Italy and Spain covered acute and convalescent phases. T cells, B-cell-depleted T cells, or PBMCs supplied cDNA or gDNA.

Per the original methods: Amplification from reference gene primers served as the basis for estimated nucleated cell counts. TCRdb keeps only in-frame clones here, not all; method: immunoSEQ multiplex PCR. Clonal size and the V and J genes are those of that table, whereas D and trimming came from the DNA. The table has about 37,000 clones, over 75% seen once. The V gene lost 2 bases and the J gene lost 3 bases, with 22 bases spanning the gap. CDR1 and CDR2 (germline): LNHDA, SQIVND (reference sequence). The CDR3 covers 18 residues. Sequencing used peripheral blood. This TCR was recovered from a human donor in a cohort sampled during active COVID-19. This chain uses TRBV19 with TRBJ1-2, with D unclear. The CDR3 DNA follows: TGTGCCAGTAGTATACGAGGTGGGAGACTAATAATGGACTATGGCTACACCTTC. As protein: CASSIRGGRLIMDYGYTF.